Listed here is a single T cell receptor (beta chain). As yet, its antigen is unknown. The source of the sample is a study of shared clonotypes between healthy human individuals. Sequencing used immunoSEQ multiplex PCR; TCRdb keeps in-frame clones, though not all of them. The data contain millions of clones, over 85% of them singletons. General study results and limits: Sampling covered nothing but blood. Tissue TCR repertoires likely differ from those found in blood.

CDR1 and CDR2 (germline): MNHEY, SMNVEV (reference sequence). This CDR3 comprises 14 residues. V was pared by 6 bases and J by 1 base, with 5 bases of the junction left unmatched. Naive CD8 cells were CD45RO-negative, positively selected for CCR7, excluding terminally differentiated effector memory CD45RA+ cells. This receptor was taken from a man aged 18-30 years in good health. This rearrangement joins TRBV27 to TRBJ2-5; 7 bases are shared with TRBD2. The sequenced sample was naive CD8+ T cells sorted from blood. The CDR3 region is CASSLAATQETQYF. The CDR3 DNA sequence: TGTGCCAGCAGCCTAGCGGCGACCCAAGAGACCCAGTACTTC.